Listed below are T cell receptor beta chains from one sample, sequenced in a study of OX40 agonist ivuxolimab in advanced cancers. The data were produced by immunoSEQ multiplex PCR, yet TCRdb's version contains in-frame clones alone and is incomplete. Among some 60,000 clones listed, roughly four fifths were seen once. The source was CD4+ or CD8+ T cells sorted from blood, collected in a trial of the OX40 agonist ivuxolimab. The source of these receptors is an adult with an advanced solid tumor such as melanoma, head and neck, liver or kidney cancer. Both conserved end residues are part of each CDR3. Fields, in order: clone size, D gene, J gene, V gene, CDR3 DNA, CDR3 protein. D genes are given only for firm matches. The size entry is marked missing in some rows and otherwise reads once, few, many or a size class.

. | . | TRBJ2-3 | TRBV7-9 | TGTGCCAGCAGACCAGGGAGGGGGTCCACAGGAGATACGCAGTATTTT | CASRPGRGSTGDTQYF
. | . | TRBJ1-4 | TRBV28 | TGTGCCAGCGCCTCGGGTGCAACTAATGAAAAACTGTTTTTT | CASASGATNEKLFF
. | TRBD1 | TRBJ1-1 | TRBV28 | TGTGCCAGCGCCGGGACAGGGAATATGAACACTGAAGCTTTCTTT | CASAGTGNMNTEAFF
few | TRBD2 | TRBJ2-7 | TRBV27 | TGTGCCAGCAGTCCGACTAGCGGGAGATTCCGCGAGCAGTACTTC | CASSPTSGRFREQYF
. | . | TRBJ2-7 | TRBV7-2 | TGTGCCAGCAGCCACTCGGCGGGGTCCTACGAGCAGTACTTC | CASSHSAGSYEQYF
. | . | TRBJ1-1 | TRBV7-3 | TGTGCCAGCAGCTTAGGGGGCCTAAACACTGAAGCTTTCTTT | CASSLGGLNTEAFF
few | . | TRBJ2-6 | TRBV25-1 | TGTGCCAGCAGTGAATCCCCTGGGGCCAACGTCCTGACTTTC | CASSESPGANVLTF
. | . | TRBJ1-2 | TRBV28 | TGTGCCAGCAGTTTAGGGCAGGGGTTAGGCTACACCTTC | CASSLGQGLGYTF
. | . | TRBJ2-2 | TRBV9 | TGTGCCAGCAGCGTAGACGGCAGGGGGGCCGGGGAGCTGTTTTTT | CASSVDGRGAGELFF
. | . | TRBJ1-1 | TRBV6-5 | TGTGCCAGCAGTTACGGGAGGACTGAAGCTTTCTTT | CASSYGRTEAFF
. | . | TRBJ2-3 | TRBV9 | TGTGCCAGCAGCGTCGTTTGGCGGGCAGATACGCAGTATTTT | CASSVVWRADTQYF
few | . | TRBJ2-5 | TRBV2 | TGTGCCAGCAGACGACTCAAGTGGACCCAGTACTTC | CASRRLKWTQYF
. | TRBD2 | TRBJ2-7 | TRBV6-5 | TGTGCCAGCAGTACCCACGGGACTAGCGGTTACGAGCAGTACTTC | CASSTHGTSGYEQYF
. | . | TRBJ2-7 | TRBV6-5 | TGTGCCGGCAGTTACCGGGACTCCACCTACGAGCAGTACTTC | CAGSYRDSTYEQYF
. | . | TRBJ1-2 | TRBV5-4 | TGTGCCAGCAGCTTGGCGGGTCAGATCTATGGCTACACCTTC | CASSLAGQIYGYTF
. | . | TRBJ1-2 | TRBV29-1 | TGCAGCGTTGCCCGTCTCTCAGGGGAAGTGGGGGGCTACACCTTC | CSVARLSGEVGGYTF
. | . | TRBJ2-6 | TRBV6-6 | TGTGCCAGCAGGGACAGACAAAGCTCTGGGGCCAACGTCCTGACTTTC | CASRDRQSSGANVLTF
. | TRBD1 | TRBJ1-5 | TRBV2 | TGTGCCAGCTCCAGGGGGGGCAGTCCCACCAGGAATCAGCCCCAGCATTTT | CASSRGGSPTRNQPQHF
. | . | TRBJ1-1 | TRBV28 | TGTGCCAGCAGTTCCCATTATGAAGCTTTCTTT | CASSSHYEAFF
. | TRBD1 | TRBJ1-1 | TRBV18 | TGTGCCAGCTCACCATACTCGGACAGGGTGACTGAAGCTTTCTTT | CASSPYSDRVTEAFF
. | TRBD2 | TRBJ2-3 | TRBV15 | TGTGCCACCAGCAGAGATATGCGGGGGGGCACAGATACGCAGTATTTT | CATSRDMRGGTDTQYF
. | . | TRBJ1-4 | TRBV5-6 | TGTGCCAGCAGCTATACGGGACACCTTGCAACTAATGAAAAACTGTTTTTT | CASSYTGHLATNEKLFF
. | TRBD2 | TRBJ2-5 | TRBV29-1 | TGCAGCGGCGGACTAGCGGGGGGGCCGGAGACCCAGTACTTC | CSGGLAGGPETQYF
. | TRBD1 | TRBJ2-1 | TRBV18 | TGTGCCAGCTCACCCAAAGTCCCGGGACAGGCCTACAATGAGCAGTTCTTC | CASSPKVPGQAYNEQFF
. | . | TRBJ2-5 | TRBV4-1 | TGCGCCAGCAGCCAAGGGAACGGATTAACCCAGTACTTC | CASSQGNGLTQYF
. | TRBD2 | TRBJ2-7 | TRBV28 | TGTGCCAGCAGTCGGATAGCGGGAGCGACCTACGAGCAGTACTTC | CASSRIAGATYEQYF
. | TRBD2 | TRBJ2-3 | TRBV9 | TGTGCCAGCAGCCCGAGGACGGGAGGTTCCACAGATACGCAGTATTTT | CASSPRTGGSTDTQYF
. | . | TRBJ1-2 | TRBV7-9 | TGTGCCAGCAGCATCCGGGACCGTAACTATGGCTACACCTTC | CASSIRDRNYGYTF
. | TRBD1 | TRBJ2-2 | TRBV28 | TGTGCCAGCAGTACAAGGACAGGGGGGACCGGGGAGCTGTTTTTT | CASSTRTGGTGELFF